This is a list of T cell receptor beta chains from one sample in a study of T cell responses to AZD1222 COVID-19 vaccine. Measured with immunoSEQ multiplex PCR; TCRdb has only the in-frame clones, and not every one. Here the sample spans about 150,000 clones, around nine tenths being singletons. Material: peripheral blood, obtained on day 0 of MenACWY control vaccination. The receptors were gathered from an adult in good health. CDR3s leave out the opening cysteine and the closing phenylalanine or tryptophan. The order of the fields is V gene, J gene, CDR3 protein.

TRBV7-8	TRBJ2-1	ASNLGGSRENEQF
TRBV6-5	TRBJ2-3	ASRSSGGTTDTQY
TRBV25-1	TRBJ1-2	ASSEQGDYGYT
TRBV2	TRBJ1-1	ASNFKTGLTEAF
TRBV5-1	TRBJ2-2	ASSLEVSGTGELF
TRBV2	TRBJ1-1	ASRPQGASMNTEAF
TRBV29-1	TRBJ1-1	SVGGMAGAF
TRBV7-9	TRBJ2-3	ASSSRISGPTDTQY
TRBV9	TRBJ1-4	ASSVGWGAGDQKLF
TRBV11-2	TRBJ2-5	ASSEKDLFTETQY
TRBV6-5	TRBJ1-1	ASSHGNTEAF
TRBV7-9	TRBJ2-7	ASSPLAGGYEQY
TRBV7-3	TRBJ2-7	ASSRGTGLSYEQY
TRBV3-1/TRBV3-2	TRBJ1-1	ASWDSMNTEAF
TRBV11-2	TRBJ1-2	ASSRRLGQAADT
TRBV5-5	TRBJ1-1	ASSSRDRGDSEAF
TRBV19	TRBJ1-5	ASSIFHGQPQH
TRBV5-1	TRBJ1-5	ASSPGRGRSENQPQH
TRBV2	TRBJ2-1	ASPTASGSYNEQF
TRBV5-1	TRBJ1-5	ASSLVGRDQPQH
TRBV5-5	TRBJ1-1	ASSLGRSNTEAF
TRBV5-4	TRBJ2-1	ASDSDRGRNEQF
TRBV9	TRBJ2-3	ASSGALRNTDTQY
TRBV10-1	TRBJ2-7	ASSERGLQPYEQY
TRBV5-4	TRBJ1-1	ASSWGQSNTEAF
TRBV9	TRBJ1-2	ASSVRTGSNYGYT
TRBV5-4	TRBJ1-6	ASRLDNSPLH
TRBV5-4	TRBJ2-2	ASSLAGTGGAGELF
TRBV3-1/TRBV3-2	TRBJ2-2	ASRYSTNTGELF
TRBV4-1	TRBJ2-7	ASSQGLEQGWLQY
TRBV27	TRBJ2-3	ASSLSPPGLAGGTQY
TRBV7-3	TRBJ1-2	ASSPDTNYGYT
TRBV11-1	TRBJ2-5	ASSLISTVDQETQY
TRBV5-6	TRBJ2-1	ASSHPQGAEDEQF
TRBV19	TRBJ1-2	ASHPAGTGYGYT
TRBV29-1	TRBJ1-5	SVVSNNQPQH
TRBV11-2	TRBJ1-2	ASTTTGYGYT
TRBV20-1	TRBJ1-2	SATDHNYGYT
TRBV20-1	TRBJ2-7	SATGNYEQY
TRBV6-5	TRBJ2-3	ASSYSTSGRTDTQY
TRBV4-1	TRBJ1-6	ASRTSGGHSPLH
TRBV7-9	TRBJ1-1	ASSSGSSAEAF
TRBV9	TRBJ2-3	ASSVLVGVDTDTQY
TRBV5-1	TRBJ2-3	ASSWGTSGVSDTQY
TRBV28	TRBJ1-4	ASSAGFEGEKLF
TRBV27	TRBJ2-2	ASSLEGAHKTGELF